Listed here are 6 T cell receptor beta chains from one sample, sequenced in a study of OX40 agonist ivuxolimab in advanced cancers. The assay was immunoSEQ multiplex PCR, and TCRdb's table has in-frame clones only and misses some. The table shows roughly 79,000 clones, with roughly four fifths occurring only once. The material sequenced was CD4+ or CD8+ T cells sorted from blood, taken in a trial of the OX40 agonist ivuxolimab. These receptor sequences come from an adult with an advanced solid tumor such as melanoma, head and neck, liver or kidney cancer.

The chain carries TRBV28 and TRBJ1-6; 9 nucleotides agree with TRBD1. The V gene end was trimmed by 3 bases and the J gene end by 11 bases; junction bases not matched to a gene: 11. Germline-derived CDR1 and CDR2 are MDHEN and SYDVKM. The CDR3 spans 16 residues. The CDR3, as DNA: TGTGCCAGCAGTTTCGGGAGGGGACAGGGATGGGCACCCCTCCACTTT. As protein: CASSFGRGQGWAPLHF.

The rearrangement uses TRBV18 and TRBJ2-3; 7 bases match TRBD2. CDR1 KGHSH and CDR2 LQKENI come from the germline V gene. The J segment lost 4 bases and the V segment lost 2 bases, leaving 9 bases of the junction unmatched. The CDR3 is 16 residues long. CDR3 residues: CASSPFSRELADTQYF. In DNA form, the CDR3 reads TGTGCCAGCTCACCATTTTCGCGGGAGCTTGCAGATACGCAGTATTTT.

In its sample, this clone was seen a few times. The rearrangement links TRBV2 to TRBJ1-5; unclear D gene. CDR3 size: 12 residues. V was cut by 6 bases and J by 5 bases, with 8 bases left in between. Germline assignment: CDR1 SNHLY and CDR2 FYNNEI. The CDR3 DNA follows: TGTGCCAGCAGAGGGAATGATCAGCCCCAGCATTTT. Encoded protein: CASRGNDQPQHF.

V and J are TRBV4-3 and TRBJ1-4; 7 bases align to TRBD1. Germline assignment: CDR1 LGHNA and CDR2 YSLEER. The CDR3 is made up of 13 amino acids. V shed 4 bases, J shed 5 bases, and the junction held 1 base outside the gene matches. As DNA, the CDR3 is TGCGCCAGCAGCCGGGACAGAAATGAAAAACTGTTTTTT. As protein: CASSRDRNEKLFF.

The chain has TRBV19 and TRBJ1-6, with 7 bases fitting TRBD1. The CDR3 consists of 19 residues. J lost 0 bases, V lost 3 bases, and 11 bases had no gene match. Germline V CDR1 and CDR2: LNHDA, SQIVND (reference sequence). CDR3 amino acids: CASSISRGSEASYNSPLHF. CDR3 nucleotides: TGTGCCAGTAGTATTTCCAGGGGGTCCGAAGCCTCCTATAATTCACCCCTCCACTTT.

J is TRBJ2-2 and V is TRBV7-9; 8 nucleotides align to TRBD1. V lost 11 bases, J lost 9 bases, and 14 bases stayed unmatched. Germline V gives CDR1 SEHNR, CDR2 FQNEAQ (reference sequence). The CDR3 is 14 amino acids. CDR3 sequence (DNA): TGTGCCGGGATCCCGGGACAGGAGACCCGGGAGCTGTTTTTT. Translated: CAGIPGQETRELFF.